The next 26 T cell receptor beta chains were all read from a single sample in a study of blood T cell repertoires in COVID-19 (dated by TCRdb to about 2020). Library construction relied on the immunoSEQ multiplex PCR assay. The table comes from immuneACCESS by way of TCRdb, which keeps in-frame sequences with V and J called. Part of the clones is missing from these tables; in studies checked, under half for an unresolved V gene and the rest for unknown reasons. This sample lists nearly 110,000 clones; about two thirds were detected once. The top ten constitute about 0.85% of the sample. The material sequenced was peripheral blood. Every receptor here comes from a human donor with acute or convalescent COVID-19. The donor label of this sample is uncertain.

The table lists this clone with a few counts. The rearrangement links TRBV6-2 or TRBV6-3 to TRBJ2-1; D may be TRBD1 (6 bases). The V end was cut by 6 bases, the J end by 4 bases, with 19 bases between. The CDR3 totals 16 residues. Germline V gene data show CDR1 as MNHEY and CDR2 as SVGEGT. The CDR3 loop is CASSPVLWGRYNEQFF. CDR3 DNA: TGTGCCAGCAGCCCCGTGCTCTGGGGGCGATACAATGAGCAGTTCTTC.

The chain employs TRBV6-5 and TRBJ2-7; D may be TRBD1 (7 bases). There are 15 residues in the CDR3. The V end was cut by 8 bases, the J end by 5 bases, with 22 bases between. From germline, CDR1 is MNHEY and CDR2 SVGAGI. The CDR3 protein is CASSSSEGAVNEQYF. The CDR3 DNA sequence: TGTGCCAGCTCCTCCTCGGAGGGGGCTGTAAACGAGCAGTACTTC.

The CDR3 here is CASKTGFEQYF. As DNA, the CDR3 is TGTGCCAGCAAGACAGGGTTCGAGCAGTACTTC. The chain couples TRBV28 to TRBJ2-7; TRBD1 matches at 7 bases. The germline CDR1 and CDR2 sequences are MDHEN and SYDVKM. J was trimmed by 6 bases and V by 7 bases; bases with no gene match: 3. This CDR3 has 11 amino acids.

This chain joins TRBV4-2 and TRBJ1-3; TRBD1 might be the D (5 bases). This CDR3 spans 14 amino acids. Trimming pared 1 base from V and 7 bases from J, leaving 11 bases between. Germline V CDR1 and CDR2: LGHNA, YNFKEQ. CDR3 nucleotide sequence: TGTGCCAGCAGCCAAGTCAGGGCGAAGAACACCATATATTTT. Its protein is CASSQVRAKNTIYF.

This chain connects TRBV2 to TRBJ2-7, with unresolved D. The CDR3 sequence is 17 residues long. Looked up from germline, CDR1 is SNHLY and CDR2 is FYNNEI. The V end lost 5 bases, the J end lost 0 bases, and 20 bases lay between the germline ends. CDR3 region: CASSLGPRLRFSYEQYV. DNA for the CDR3: TGTGCCAGCAGTCTGGGCCCCCGGCTCCGTTTCTCCTACGAGCAGTACGTC.

To note about this clone: The sample holds other DNA sequences that translate to the same CDR3. J is TRBJ2-5 and V is TRBV5-4; D is perhaps TRBD1 (5 bases). The V gene lost 1 base and the J gene lost 3 bases, with 10 bases spanning the gap. Germline loops: CDR1 SGHNT, CDR2 YYREEE (reference sequence). This CDR3 region has 14 residues. The CDR3 region is CASSLLGLKETQYF. The CDR3 DNA sequence: TGTGCCAGCAGCTTGTTGGGGCTAAAAGAGACCCAGTACTTC.

This sequence joins TRBV19 and TRBJ1-4; 9 bases map to TRBD1. The CDR3 is 13 amino acids. V shed 9 bases and J 8 bases; nucleotides not matched to a gene: 7. Germline values: CDR1 LNHDA, CDR2 SQIVND (reference sequence). This chain's CDR3 is CASSRDREEKLFF. The CDR3 DNA follows: TGTGCCAGCTCCCGGGACAGGGAGGAAAAACTGTTTTTT. The full variable domain, completed using reference TRBV19 and TRBJ1-4, is DGGITQSPKYLFRKEGQNVTLSCEQNLNHDAMYWYRQDPGQGLRLIYYSQIVNDFQKGDIAEGYSVSREKKESFPLTVTSAQKNPTAFYLCASSRDREEKLFFGSGTQLSVL.

This clone was seen more than once but under ten times. This rearrangement joins TRBV6-5 to TRBJ2-5; maybe TRBD2 (6 bases). The CDR3 has 15 amino acids. The germline gives CDR1 MNHEY, CDR2 SVGAGI. Trimming cost V 6 bases and J 7 bases, with 21 bases left between them. The CDR3 sequence: CASRDNKGGPSTQYF. The DNA for the CDR3 is TGTGCCAGCAGGGACAATAAAGGAGGGCCCTCGACCCAGTACTTC.

This clone has a count of ten or more. This chain links TRBV5-6 with TRBJ2-5; 10 bases are shared with TRBD1. In germline, CDR1 is SGHDT, CDR2 YYEEEE. CDR3 length: 14 residues. V trimming: 3 bases; J trimming: 4 bases; junction bases outside the gene matches: 3. In DNA, the CDR3 is TGTGCCAGCAGCTGGACAGGGGGACCAGAGACCCAGTACTTC. It specifies CASSWTGGPETQYF. The full variable domain, with the rest looked up from reference TRBV5-6 and TRBJ2-5, is DAGVTQSPTHLIKTRGQQVTLRCSPKSGHDTVSWYQQALGQGPQFIFQYYEEEERQRGNFPDRFSGHQFPNYSSELNVNALLLGDSALYLCASSWTGGPETQYFGPGTRLLVL.

The J gene is TRBJ1-3, the V gene TRBV6-5, with 8 bases fitting TRBD1. This CDR3 region has 14 residues. The germline V gene encodes CDR1 MNHEY and CDR2 SVGAGI. The V segment lost 7 bases and the J segment 5 bases; nucleotides outside the gene matches: 7. The CDR3 nucleotides are TGTGCCAGCAACACCCGGACAGGGAGAAACACCATATATTTT. This translates into CASNTRTGRNTIYF.

This chain uses TRBV6-6 with TRBJ1-5, with 7 bases fitting TRBD1. The trim removed 5 bases at V and 2 bases at J, leaving 3 bases unmatched. Germline V gene sequence: CDR1 MNHNY, CDR2 SVGAGI (reference sequence). CDR3 length equals 14 residues. CDR3 sequence reads: CASSPGTGNQPQHF. CDR3 coding DNA: TGTGCCAGCAGTCCCGGGACAGGCAATCAGCCCCAGCATTTT.

The V and J genes are TRBV12-5 and TRBJ1-1; 8 positions match TRBD1. V lost 6 bases to trimming and J lost 1 base; unmatched junction nucleotides: 10. This CDR3 comprises 16 residues. Germline values: CDR1 LGHNT, CDR2 FRNRAP. The CDR3 DNA sequence: TGTGCTAGTGGACGAGGGCAGGGGGCTGGGAACACTGAAGCTTTCTTT. Residues: CASGRGQGAGNTEAFF. Combining the CDR3 with reference TRBV12-5 and TRBJ1-1 gives the whole variable domain DARVTQTPRHKVTEMGQEVTMRCQPILGHNTVFWYRQTMMQGLELLAYFRNRAPLDDSGMPKDRFSAEMPDATLATLKIQPSEPRDSAVYFCASGRGQGAGNTEAFFGQGTRLTVV.

Ten or more counts support this clone. V gene TRBV9 combines with J gene TRBJ2-1; 7 positions agree with TRBD1. The CDR3 runs 15 residues. Per germline, CDR1 SGDLS and CDR2 YYNGEE. With 4 bases clipped from V and 12 bases from J, the junction kept 16 bases outside the gene matches. CDR3 region: CASSFRDSLTMGQFF. The CDR3, as DNA: TGTGCCAGCAGCTTCCGGGACAGCCTTACCATGGGGCAGTTCTTC.

This clone has just a few counts. An end of the junction does not agree with germline; a read error may underlie this. The chain links TRBV12-3 or TRBV12-4 to TRBJ1-1; D possibly corresponds to TRBD1 (6 bases). This CDR3 contains 12 residues. The CDR3 region is CASSIHRVRVVF. In DNA, the CDR3 is TGTGCCAGCAGTATCCACAGGGTTAGAGTGGTCTTT.

V is TRBV7-3 and J is TRBJ2-3; D is unresolved. Deletions cut 4 bases from V and 2 bases from J, with 7 bases between. Looked up from germline, CDR1 is SGHTA and CDR2 is FQGTGA. The CDR3 consists of 13 residues. The CDR3: CASSSQLTDTQYF. For the CDR3, the DNA is TGTGCCAGCAGCTCACAGCTCACAGATACGCAGTATTTT. Filled out from reference TRBV7-3 and TRBJ2-3, the complete variable domain reads GAGVSQTPSNKVTEKGKYVELRCDPISGHTALYWYRQSLGQGPEFLIYFQGTGAADDSGLPNDRFFAVRPEGSVSTLKIQRTERGDSAVYLCASSSQLTDTQYFGPGTRLTVL.

V is TRBV18 and J is TRBJ2-7; TRBD1 matches at 9 bases. The J segment lost 5 bases and the V segment lost 3 bases, leaving 8 bases of the junction unmatched. Germline values: CDR1 KGHSH, CDR2 LQKENI. CDR3 length: 15 residues. CDR3 nucleotide sequence: TGTGCCAGCTCACCGTCCGGGACAGGGAGTCACGAGCAGTACGTC. This sequence encodes CASSPSGTGSHEQYV.

The V and J genes are TRBV5-5 and TRBJ2-3, with D perhaps matching TRBD1 (5 bases). Germline V gene lookup returns CDR1 SGHKS and CDR2 YYEKEE (reference sequence). V lost 3 bases and J lost 0, with 11 bases in between. The CDR3 totals 15 residues. CDR3 bases: TGTGCCAGCAGCTGGGCAGGGTATAGCACAGATACGCAGTATTTT. Translation: CASSWAGYSTDTQYF.

This rearrangement joins TRBV29-1 to TRBJ1-1, with 7 bases identical to TRBD1. Germline CDR1 SQVTM, CDR2 ANQGSEA. Germline trimming cut 7 bases from V and 2 bases from J; bases unmatched to any gene: 4. The CDR3 sequence is 12 residues long. CDR3 loop: CSAGQSNTEAFF. CDR3 DNA sequence: TGCAGCGCGGGACAGAGTAACACTGAAGCTTTCTTT.

This rearrangement joins TRBV4-2 to TRBJ2-7, with TRBD2 as a possible D gene (5 bases). Trimming removed 6 bases from V and 4 bases from J, with 16 bases in between. The CDR3 extends over 14 amino acids. Germline V lookup: CDR1 LGHNA, CDR2 YNFKEQ. The CDR3 coding sequence is TGTGCCAGCAGTGCCACCCGGGAAGATTACGAGCAGTACTTC. Its translation: CASSATREDYEQYF.

The V call is TRBV2, the J call TRBJ2-3; the D gene is possibly TRBD1 (5 bases). The germline V gene has CDR1 SNHLY and CDR2 FYNNEI. This CDR3 region has 13 residues. V lost 6 bases to trimming and J lost 4 bases, with 11 bases between them. CDR3 nucleotide sequence: TGTGCCAGCAGGAAACAGGTTTCAGATACGCAGTATTTT. It encodes CASRKQVSDTQYF.

The rearrangement links TRBV5-1 to TRBJ1-1; D might be TRBD1 (5 bases). The V end lost 0 bases, the J end lost 5 bases, and 11 bases lay between the germline ends. CDR1 SGHRS and CDR2 YFSETQ come from the germline V gene. The length of the CDR3 is 14 residues. CDR3 coding DNA: TGCGCCAGCAGCTTGGCCGCGGGGGGAACTGAAGCTTTCTTT. It yields the protein CASSLAAGGTEAFF.

This clone was observed a handful of times. V gene TRBV21-1 combines with J gene TRBJ1-6. TRBV21-1 is classified as a pseudogene. There are 17 residues in the CDR3. CDR3 region: CASSKDPDSAENSPLHF. The CDR3 region has the DNA TGTGCCAGCAGCAAAGACCCTGACTCTGCCGAGAATTCACCCCTCCACTTT.

The chain links TRBV7-9 to TRBJ1-1, with D maybe TRBD1 (5 bases). V lost 5 bases, J lost 2 bases, and 12 bases lay in between. There are 14 residues in the CDR3. Looked up from germline, CDR1 is SEHNR and CDR2 is FQNEAQ (reference sequence). The CDR3, as DNA: TGTGCCAGCAGCGGATGCAGGGTTAACACTGAAGCTTTCTTT. It is translated as CASSGCRVNTEAFF.

J is TRBJ2-3 and V is TRBV14; 8 bases line up with TRBD2. V gave up 2 bases and J gave up 4 bases; unmatched junction bases: 2. This CDR3 contains 14 residues. Looked up from germline, CDR1 is SGHDN and CDR2 is FVKESK. The CDR3 region is CASSQRGGPDTQYF. CDR3 in DNA: TGTGCCAGCAGCCAACGGGGGGGCCCAGATACGCAGTATTTT.

This chain connects TRBV12-3 or TRBV12-4 to TRBJ2-7, with D perhaps matching TRBD1 (6 bases). The CDR3 covers 13 residues. Trimming pared 3 bases from V and 4 bases from J, leaving 10 bases between. In DNA form, the CDR3 reads TGTGCCAGCAGTTTGGACAGCGGATACGAGCAGTACTTC. Translating gives CASSLDSGYEQYF.

The chain employs TRBV7-2 and TRBJ2-5; D is uncertain. Germline V CDR1 and CDR2: SGHTA, FQGNSA. The CDR3 contains 15 residues. V dropped 5 bases and J dropped 5 bases, with 18 bases sitting between them. Here the CDR3 reads CASSIEETRIETQYF. CDR3 sequence (DNA): TGTGCCAGCAGCATTGAGGAGACGCGAATCGAGACCCAGTACTTC.